The clone carrying this T cell receptor beta chain was seen only once. Deletions cut 8 bases from V and 0 bases from J, with 13 bases between. Germline V lookup: CDR1 MNHNY, CDR2 SVGAGI (reference sequence). The CDR3 is made up of 14 amino acids. The data stem from a study of blood T cell repertoires in COVID-19. On the study more broadly: Donors in the United States, Italy and Spain gave samples during acute or convalescent COVID-19. T cells, B-cell-depleted T cells, or PBMCs supplied cDNA or gDNA.

Repertoires were generated with immunoSEQ multiplex PCR, while TCRdb's copy carries only in-frame clones and drops some. The sample yields roughly 140,000 clones, 80% to 90% seen once. The rearrangement joins TRBV6-6 to TRBJ1-1; D is unclear. The sequence was collected from a woman aged 60-75 years with active COVID-19. Sequenced material: peripheral blood. CDR3 amino acids: CASRLEALNTEAFF. The CDR3 bases are TGTGCCAGCCGTTTAGAGGCATTGAACACTGAAGCTTTCTTT.